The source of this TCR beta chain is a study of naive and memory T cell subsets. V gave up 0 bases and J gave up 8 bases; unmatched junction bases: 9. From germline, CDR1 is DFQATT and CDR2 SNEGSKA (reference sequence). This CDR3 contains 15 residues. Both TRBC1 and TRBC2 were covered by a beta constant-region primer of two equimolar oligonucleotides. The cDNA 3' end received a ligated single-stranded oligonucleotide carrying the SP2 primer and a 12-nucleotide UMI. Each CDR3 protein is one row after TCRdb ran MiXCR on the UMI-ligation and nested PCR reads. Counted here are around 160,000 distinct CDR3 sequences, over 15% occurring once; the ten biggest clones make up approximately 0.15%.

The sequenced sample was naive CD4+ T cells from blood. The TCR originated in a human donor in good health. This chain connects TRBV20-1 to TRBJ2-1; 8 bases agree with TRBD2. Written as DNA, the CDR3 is TGCAGTGCTAGAGACCCGGGACTAGGCAACCATGAGCAGTTCTTC. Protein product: CSARDPGLGNHEQFF.